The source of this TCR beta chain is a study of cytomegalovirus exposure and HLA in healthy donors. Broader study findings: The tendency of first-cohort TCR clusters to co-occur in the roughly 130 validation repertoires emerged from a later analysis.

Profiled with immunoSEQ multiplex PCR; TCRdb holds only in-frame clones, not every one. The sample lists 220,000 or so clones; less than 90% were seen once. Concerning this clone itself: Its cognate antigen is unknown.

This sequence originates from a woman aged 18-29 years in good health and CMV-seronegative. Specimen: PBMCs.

The CDR3 region has the DNA TGTGCCAGCAGTGAAGCGCATGGGCTCTATGAGCAGTTCTTC. It encodes CASSEAHGLYEQFF. The chain employs TRBV6-1 and TRBJ2-1, with D unclear. The CDR3 runs to 14 residues. Germline assignment: CDR1 MNHNS and CDR2 SASEGT. Trimming stripped 0 bases from V and 8 bases from J, with 11 bases between.